This T cell receptor (beta chain) was recovered during a study of blood T cell repertoires in COVID-19. Study information: PBMCs, B-cell-depleted T cells, or T cells provided the cDNA or gDNA that made up the material.

The authors' processing: The authors estimated nucleated cell counts from reference gene primer amplification. Only in-frame clones appear in the TCRdb table, and some are missing; sequencing was by immunoSEQ multiplex PCR. V and J calls and clone size are as listed in that table; D and trimming were resolved from the DNA. The sample carries about 270,000 clones, 65% to 90% recorded once. Participants were aged about 18 to 90 years, lived in under 25 US areas, and enrolled virtually. The sequence came from a woman aged 45-60 years with acute COVID-19. Sequences were obtained from PBMCs or T cells enriched from blood (not recorded which).

CDR3 DNA: TGTGCCAGCAGCAGGAGCAGTAGGGAGCGGTTAGCGGTTTTCTTT. It is translated as CASSRSSRERLAVFF. J is TRBJ1-1 and V is TRBV21-1. TRBV21-1 represents a pseudogene. The CDR3 sequence is 15 residues long.